This entry lists 20 T cell receptor beta chains sequenced from one sample in a study of T cell repertoires in cytomegalovirus infection. Their cognate antigens are unknown. TCRdb itself ran the reads through MiXCR, one entry per CDR3 protein. This sample carries approximately 300,000 distinct CDR3 sequences, just under 25% of them seen once, and the ten largest clones take 13%. The material sequenced was cultured PBMCs, taken from culture after CMV antigen stimulation. The receptors derive from a human donor in good health (CMV status not recorded). Some clones in this sample may be carry-over from other donors' samples.

This clonotype was counted between two and nine times. This chain links TRBV7-6 with TRBJ1-4; D not certain. The CDR3 has 14 amino acids. The germline V gene encodes CDR1 SGHVS and CDR2 FNYEAQ. Between the trimmed V and J ends, which lost 4 bases and 3 bases, there was a span of 9 bases. For the CDR3, the DNA is TGTGCCAGCAGCTCGCGGGCCCCTAATGAAAAACTGTTTTTT. Protein: CASSSRAPNEKLFF.

This clonotype was seen more than once but under ten times. The chain joins TRBV12-3 or TRBV12-4 to TRBJ1-1; D is ambiguous. The ends were cut back, 5 bases at V and 8 bases at J, with 9 bases in the middle. This CDR3 region has 11 residues. For the CDR3, the DNA is TGTGCCAGCAGTCGCACGGGAGAAGCTTTCTTT. Translating gives CASSRTGEAFF.

This clonotype was observed a handful of times. The chain recombines TRBV7-2 with TRBJ2-3; no clear D. CDR3 size: 13 residues. Germline values: CDR1 SGHTA, CDR2 FQGNSA. V lost 5 bases and J 8 bases, leaving 14 bases between the germline ends. The CDR3 loop is CASSPGPSGTQYF. The CDR3 bases are TGTGCCAGCAGCCCCGGGCCCTCGGGTACGCAGTATTTT.

This clonotype came up a few times. The rearrangement joins TRBV11-2 to TRBJ2-2; the match to TRBD2 covers 11 bases. Per germline, CDR1 SGHAT and CDR2 FQNNGV. The CDR3 runs to 20 residues. With 5 bases clipped from V and 3 bases from J, the junction kept 17 bases outside the gene matches. The CDR3 protein is CASSRNLLAGGPRDTGELFF. CDR3 DNA: TGTGCCAGCAGCCGCAACCTATTAGCGGGAGGGCCCCGAGACACCGGGGAGCTGTTTTTT.

This chain uses TRBV13 with TRBJ1-1, with unresolved D. V was cut by 6 bases and J by 3 bases, with 14 bases left in between. In germline, CDR1 is PRHDT, CDR2 FYEKMQ (reference sequence). CDR3 length: 14 amino acids. As DNA, the CDR3 is TGTGCCAGCAGGGACTCAGGCCGGGACACTGAAGCTTTCTTT. Residues: CASRDSGRDTEAFF.

This chain uses TRBV6-4 with TRBJ2-6; D gene unclear. Germline V gene sequence: CDR1 MRHNA, CDR2 SNTAGT. Trimming removed 2 bases from V and 0 bases from J, with 14 bases in between. This CDR3 has 18 amino acids. The CDR3 loop is CASSDVPLRTSGANVLTF. The DNA of the CDR3 is TGTGCCAGCAGTGACGTCCCACTCAGAACCTCTGGGGCCAACGTCCTGACTTTC.

Points on this clonotype: One junction end does not reproduce the germline sequence, and a read error may be involved. The chain employs TRBV7-2 and TRBJ1-5; possible D gene TRBD1, 5 bases. The germline gives CDR1 SGHTA, CDR2 FQGNSA. The CDR3 spans 13 residues. CDR3 in amino acids: CVSSLGGAGPQHF. CDR3 nucleotide sequence: TGTGTCAGCAGCTTAGGCGGGGCAGGGCCCCAGCATTTT. Complete variable domain (other parts from reference TRBV7-2 and TRBJ1-5): GAGVSQSPSNKVTEKGKDVELRCDPISGHTALYWYRQSLGQGLEFLIYFQGNSAPDKSGLPSDRFSAERTGGSVSTLTIQRTQQEDSAVYLCVSSLGGAGPQHFGDGTRLSIL.

There are many counts of this clonotype. The chain recombines TRBV20-1 with TRBJ2-5; TRBD2 aligns across 9 bases. Looked up from germline, CDR1 is DFQATT and CDR2 is SNEGSKA (reference sequence). The J segment lost 7 bases and the V segment lost 0 bases, leaving 21 bases of the junction unmatched. The CDR3 has 19 residues. The CDR3 protein is CSARDEASLLREGRMTQYF. The CDR3 DNA follows: TGCAGTGCTAGAGATGAAGCGAGTTTATTGCGGGAGGGCCGAATGACCCAGTACTTC.

The V and J genes are TRBV27 and TRBJ1-6; maybe TRBD1 (6 bases). Trimming removed 3 bases at V and 0 bases at J, with 12 bases between. Germline V lookup: CDR1 MNHEY, CDR2 SMNVEV (reference sequence). This CDR3 is 17 amino acids long. The CDR3 sequence is CASSFWTASSYNSPLHF. CDR3 DNA sequence: TGTGCCAGCAGTTTCTGGACAGCGAGCTCCTATAATTCACCCCTCCACTTT.

V usage is TRBV10-2 and J usage is TRBJ1-3; no firm D call. There are 14 residues in the CDR3. V lost 10 bases, J lost 1 base, and 14 bases lay in between. Germline V gene sequence: CDR1 WSHSY, CDR2 SAAADI. CDR3 in amino acids: CATSDGGSGNTIYF. The CDR3 DNA reads TGCGCCACCTCGGACGGCGGATCTGGAAACACCATATATTTT.

By sample fraction, this clonotype is medium-sized. The V call is TRBV7-2, the J call TRBJ1-1; D is unclear. Germline CDR1 and CDR2: SGHTA and FQGNSA. The germline V and J ends were trimmed by 5 bases and 2 bases, with 9 bases remaining between them. The CDR3 is 13 amino acids. CDR3 sequence (DNA): TGTGCCAGCAGCCTCACAACCAACACTGAAGCTTTCTTT. Translation: CASSLTTNTEAFF. The entire variable domain, with the rest obtained from reference TRBV7-2 and TRBJ1-1, is as follows: GAGVSQSPSNKVTEKGKDVELRCDPISGHTALYWYRQSLGQGLEFLIYFQGNSAPDKSGLPSDRFSAERTGGSVSTLTIQRTQQEDSAVYLCASSLTTNTEAFFGQGTRLTVV.

This chain links TRBV20-1 with TRBJ2-7; tentative D call: TRBD1 (5 bases). This CDR3 spans 15 amino acids. Looked up from germline, CDR1 is DFQATT and CDR2 is SNEGSKA (reference sequence). V lost 0 bases and J lost 0, with 12 bases in between. The CDR3: CSARDPAGISYEQYF. CDR3 nucleotide sequence: TGCAGTGCTAGAGACCCAGCAGGGATCTCCTACGAGCAGTACTTC.

This clonotype showed up just a few times. This sequence joins TRBV7-3 and TRBJ2-1; 12 bases align to TRBD2. This CDR3 contains 16 residues. The germline V gene encodes CDR1 SGHTA and CDR2 FQGTGA. After removal of 5 bases from V and 9 bases from J, the junction contained 11 bases not matched to a gene. CDR3 in amino acids: CASSVSSGRANFEQFF. The CDR3 nucleotides are TGTGCCAGCAGCGTCTCTAGCGGGAGGGCCAACTTTGAGCAGTTCTTC.

The V call is TRBV12-3 or TRBV12-4, the J call TRBJ2-1; 10 bases map to TRBD2. Trimming cost V 6 bases and J 5 bases; bases outside gene matches: 4. The CDR3 is 14 amino acids. The CDR3: CASSLLAGNNEQFF. The CDR3 DNA is TGTGCCAGCAGCCTACTAGCGGGAAACAATGAGCAGTTCTTC.

The rearrangement uses TRBV7-2 and TRBJ2-1; D is ambiguous. CDR1 SGHTA and CDR2 FQGNSA come from the germline V gene. The CDR3 length is 12 residues. The V end was cut by 2 bases, the J end by 9 bases, with 8 bases between. CDR3 sequence (DNA): TGTGCCAGCAGCTTAATGAAGCGTGAGCAGTTCTTC. Its protein product is CASSLMKREQFF.

The chain uses TRBV19 and TRBJ1-5; D ambiguous. The germline V gene encodes CDR1 LNHDA and CDR2 SQIVND (reference sequence). The V gene lost 1 base and the J gene lost 0 bases, with 13 bases spanning the gap. There are 17 residues in the CDR3. The chain's CDR3 is CASSIGRGLPSNQPQHF. The CDR3 nucleotides read TGTGCCAGTAGTATAGGACGGGGTTTACCTAGCAATCAGCCCCAGCATTTT.

The chain combines TRBV7-9 with TRBJ1-2, with D uncertain. CDR1 is SEHNR, CDR2 FQNEAQ, per germline (reference sequence). There are 16 residues in the CDR3. Trimming pared 1 base from V and 0 bases from J, leaving 12 bases between. CDR3 coding DNA: TGTGCCAGCAGCTTAGGTTCGGCGGTGACTAACTATGGCTACACCTTC. Its protein product is CASSLGSAVTNYGYTF.

The V gene is TRBV18, the J gene TRBJ2-1; D may correspond to TRBD1 or TRBD2 (6 bases each). The germline V gene has CDR1 KGHSH and CDR2 LQKENI. The CDR3 has 18 residues. Trimming removed 4 bases from V and 10 bases from J, with 29 bases in between. CDR3 amino acids: CASSLSGAGSLLGAEQFF. The CDR3 nucleotides are TGTGCCAGCTCACTCTCGGGGGCAGGGAGCCTCCTTGGTGCGGAGCAGTTCTTC.

The genes are TRBV6-2 or TRBV6-3 and TRBJ2-1; weak D call: TRBD2 (6 bases). Per germline, CDR1 MNHEY and CDR2 SVGEGT. The germline V and J ends were trimmed by 6 bases and 2 bases, with 8 bases remaining between them. CDR3 length: 13 amino acids. CDR3 in amino acids: CASRSSAYNEQFF. The CDR3 nucleotides read TGTGCCAGCAGATCTAGCGCCTACAATGAGCAGTTCTTC.

V and J are TRBV7-6 and TRBJ2-2; 8 bases line up with TRBD1. This CDR3 spans 14 amino acids. With 6 bases clipped from V and 6 bases from J, the junction kept 6 bases outside the gene matches. The germline V gene encodes CDR1 SGHVS and CDR2 FNYEAQ. The CDR3 DNA reads as TGTGCCAGCAGATTACAGGGGGAAGCCGGGGAGCTGTTTTTT. This translates into CASRLQGEAGELFF. Based on the CDR3 plus reference TRBV7-6 and TRBJ2-2, the full variable domain is GAGVSQSPRYKVTKRGQDVALRCDPISGHVSLYWYRQALGQGPEFLTYFNYEAQQDKSGLPNDRFSAERPEGSISTLTIQRTEQRDSAMYRCASRLQGEAGELFFGEGSRLTVL.